Listed below are T cell receptor beta chains from one sample, sequenced in a study of shared clonotypes between healthy human individuals. Data came from immunoSEQ multiplex PCR; TCRdb stores just in-frame clones and leaves some out. The sample has about 1.5 million clones, over 95% seen once. The sequencing input was naive CD4+ T cells sorted from blood. The receptors originated from a man aged 25-45 years in good health. The CDR3 runs from the conserved cysteine through the conserved F or W. The D gene is left open where the match is weak. Rows may omit the clone size; those that give it use once, few, many or a size class.

V: TRBV7-3; size: -; D: TRBD2; J: TRBJ2-3; CDR3: CASSPWDLAGTKFNTTDTQYF; DNA: TGTGCCAGCAGCCCCTGGGATCTAGCGGGAACAAAATTTAATACCACAGATACGCAGTATTTT
V: TRBV5-1; size: -; D: -; J: TRBJ1-1; CDR3: CASSTADSTEAFF; DNA: TGCGCCAGCAGTACAGCTGATTCCACTGAAGCTTTCTTT
V: TRBV5-4; size: -; D: -; J: TRBJ2-3; CDR3: CASSRDLLMDTQYF; DNA: TGTGCCAGCAGCCGGGACTTGCTTATGGATACGCAGTATTTT
V: TRBV5-1; size: -; D: TRBD1; J: TRBJ2-1; CDR3: CASSLTGVSSYNEQFF; DNA: TGCGCCAGCAGCCTAACAGGGGTAAGCTCCTACAATGAGCAGTTCTTC
V: TRBV9; size: -; D: TRBD1; J: TRBJ1-1; CDR3: CASSVGDRGNEAFF; DNA: TGTGCCAGCAGCGTGGGGGACAGGGGTAATGAAGCTTTCTTT
V: TRBV30; size: -; D: TRBD2; J: TRBJ2-1; CDR3: CAWSVSLAGGGYEQFF; DNA: TGTGCCTGGAGTGTATCTTTAGCGGGAGGAGGTTATGAGCAGTTCTTC
V: TRBV6-5; size: -; D: -; J: TRBJ1-5; CDR3: CASSKDSSNQPQHF; DNA: TGTGCCAGCAGCAAAGACAGTAGCAATCAGCCCCAGCATTTT
V: TRBV25-1; size: -; D: -; J: TRBJ2-7; CDR3: CASSEGGRYKYEQYF; DNA: TGTGCCAGCAGTGAGGGGGGGCGCTATAAATACGAGCAGTACTTC
V: TRBV5-1; size: -; D: -; J: TRBJ1-1; CDR3: CASSGGGTGGLEAFF; DNA: TGCGCCAGCAGCGGAGGCGGGACGGGCGGCTTGGAAGCTTTCTTT
V: TRBV29-1; size: -; D: -; J: TRBJ2-1; CDR3: CSVLVARGEQFF; DNA: TGCAGCGTCCTAGTTGCCCGGGGTGAGCAGTTCTTC
V: TRBV10-3; size: few; D: -; J: TRBJ2-7; CDR3: CAISAGHEQYF; DNA: TGTGCCATCAGTGCCGGACACGAGCAGTACTTC
V: TRBV6-1; size: -; D: TRBD1; J: TRBJ2-5; CDR3: CASSITGGSQYF; DNA: TGTGCCAGCAGTATAACAGGGGGCTCCCAGTACTTC
V: TRBV29-1; size: once; D: TRBD2; J: TRBJ2-1; CDR3: CSVPLAGVVKEQFF; DNA: TGCAGCGTCCCACTAGCGGGAGTCGTGAAGGAGCAGTTCTTC
V: TRBV7-3; size: few; D: -; J: TRBJ2-7; CDR3: CASSLNSQQYF; DNA: TGTGCCAGCAGCTTAAACAGCCAGCAGTACTTC
V: TRBV5-4; size: -; D: -; J: TRBJ2-5; CDR3: CASSLTAIPETQYF; DNA: TGTGCCAGCAGCTTGACGGCCATCCCAGAGACCCAGTACTTC
V: TRBV18; size: -; D: TRBD2; J: TRBJ2-7; CDR3: CASSPLLAERGGEQYF; DNA: TGTGCCAGCTCACCACTACTAGCGGAGAGAGGGGGCGAGCAGTACTTC
V: TRBV5-1; size: -; D: TRBD2; J: TRBJ2-1; CDR3: CASSLTSGSSYNEQFF; DNA: TGCGCCAGCAGCTTAACTAGCGGGAGCTCCTACAATGAGCAGTTCTTC
V: TRBV7-9; size: -; D: -; J: TRBJ2-1; CDR3: CASSLYVEYNEQFF; DNA: TGTGCCAGCAGCTTGTACGTGGAGTACAATGAGCAGTTCTTC
V: TRBV15; size: -; D: TRBD1; J: TRBJ2-7; CDR3: CATSRIPGQGYEQYF; DNA: TGTGCCACCAGCAGAATCCCGGGACAGGGCTACGAGCAGTACTTC
V: TRBV5-1; size: -; D: -; J: TRBJ2-3; CDR3: CASSFSAGSWGDTQYF; DNA: TGCGCCAGCAGCTTTTCGGCGGGATCCTGGGGGGATACGCAGTATTTT
V: TRBV5-1; size: once; D: TRBD2; J: TRBJ2-3; CDR3: CASRVAGSTDTQYF; DNA: TGCGCCAGCAGGGTAGCGGGTAGCACAGATACGCAGTATTTT
V: TRBV5-1; size: -; D: TRBD1; J: TRBJ2-7; CDR3: CASSPRQGAYEQYF; DNA: TGCGCCAGCAGCCCCCGACAGGGAGCCTACGAGCAGTACTTC
V: TRBV10-1; size: -; D: -; J: TRBJ2-1; CDR3: CASSRTNYNEQFF; DNA: TGCGCCAGCAGTCGGACAAACTACAATGAGCAGTTCTTC
V: TRBV10-3; size: -; D: TRBD2; J: TRBJ2-7; CDR3: CAIRGLAGSYEQYF; DNA: TGTGCCATCAGGGGACTAGCGGGCTCTTACGAGCAGTACTTC
V: TRBV19; size: -; D: -; J: TRBJ2-3; CDR3: CASRTTFSGGDTQYF; DNA: TGTGCCAGTAGGACCACCTTTAGCGGAGGAGATACGCAGTATTTT
V: TRBV14; size: -; D: -; J: TRBJ2-7; CDR3: CASSPFGRPRSYEQYF; DNA: TGTGCCAGCAGCCCATTCGGGCGGCCCCGCTCCTACGAGCAGTACTTC
V: TRBV18; size: -; D: -; J: TRBJ2-1; CDR3: CASSPLLGTKEVEDNEQFF; DNA: TGTGCCAGCTCACCACTGTTAGGGACCAAAGAGGTTGAGGACAATGAGCAGTTCTTC
V: TRBV28; size: -; D: TRBD2; J: TRBJ2-7; CDR3: CASSFEGRAGAREQYF; DNA: TGTGCCAGCAGTTTTGAGGGGCGCGCGGGAGCTCGCGAGCAGTACTTC
V: TRBV2; size: -; D: -; J: TRBJ1-1; CDR3: CAENRVQYTEAFF; DNA: TGTGCCGAAAACCGGGTACAATACACTGAAGCTTTCTTT
V: TRBV5-4; size: -; D: -; J: TRBJ2-2; CDR3: CASSLVDKNTGELFF; DNA: TGTGCCAGCAGCTTGGTAGACAAGAACACCGGGGAGCTGTTTTTT
V: TRBV5-4; size: -; D: -; J: TRBJ2-7; CDR3: CASSLTQGYEQYF; DNA: TGTGCCAGCAGCTTGACACAGGGCTACGAGCAGTACTTC
V: TRBV29-1; size: -; D: -; J: TRBJ2-3; CDR3: CSAADNTDTQYF; DNA: TGCAGCGCAGCGGACAACACAGATACGCAGTATTTT
V: TRBV19; size: -; D: -; J: TRBJ2-2; CDR3: CASSIGRLRSNTGELFF; DNA: TGTGCCAGTAGTATAGGTCGACTCAGAAGTAACACCGGGGAGCTGTTTTTT
V: TRBV2; size: -; D: -; J: TRBJ1-1; CDR3: CASSRRQMNTEAFF; DNA: TGTGCCAGCAGTCGTAGACAGATGAACACTGAAGCTTTCTTT
V: TRBV4-1; size: -; D: TRBD2; J: TRBJ2-4; CDR3: CASSQIGLAAIQYF; DNA: TGCGCCAGCAGCCAGATAGGACTAGCCGCAATTCAGTACTTC
V: TRBV18; size: -; D: -; J: TRBJ2-3; CDR3: CASSPSLDTQYF; DNA: TGTGCCAGCTCACCGTCCTTGGATACGCAGTATTTT
V: TRBV6-1; size: -; D: -; J: TRBJ2-3; CDR3: CASSVTLASTDTQYF; DNA: TGTGCCAGCAGTGTAACGCTCGCGAGCACAGATACGCAGTATTTT
V: TRBV6-6; size: -; D: -; J: TRBJ1-1; CDR3: CASSYGGVNTEAFF; DNA: TGTGCCAGCAGTTACGGGGGGGTGAACACTGAAGCTTTCTTT
V: TRBV11-2; size: -; D: -; J: TRBJ2-7; CDR3: CASSLDQGIYEQYF; DNA: TGTGCCAGCAGCTTAGATCAGGGGATCTACGAGCAGTACTTC
V: TRBV7-9; size: -; D: -; J: TRBJ2-1; CDR3: CASSLELAAGAYNEQFF; DNA: TGTGCCAGCAGCTTAGAGCTAGCTGCGGGCGCCTACAATGAGCAGTTCTTC
V: TRBV7-9; size: -; D: -; J: TRBJ1-1; CDR3: CASSSQENTEAFF; DNA: TGTGCCAGCAGCTCACAGGAAAACACTGAAGCTTTCTTT
V: TRBV7-2; size: -; D: -; J: TRBJ1-2; CDR3: CASSLGAGVGYGYTF; DNA: TGTGCCAGCAGCTTAGGTGCAGGGGTTGGCTATGGCTACACCTTC
V: TRBV7-9; size: -; D: -; J: TRBJ2-5; CDR3: CASSTEETQYF; DNA: TGTGCCAGCAGCACCGAAGAGACCCAGTACTTC
V: TRBV27; size: -; D: TRBD2; J: TRBJ2-1; CDR3: CASSPSGGVNSYNEQFF; DNA: TGTGCCAGCAGTCCTAGCGGTGGAGTTAACTCCTACAATGAGCAGTTCTTC
V: TRBV18; size: -; D: TRBD1; J: TRBJ2-1; CDR3: CASSGTVNEQFF; DNA: TGTGCCAGCTCAGGGACAGTGAATGAGCAGTTCTTC
V: TRBV18; size: -; D: -; J: TRBJ1-4; CDR3: CASSKLGGLEKLFF; DNA: TGTGCCAGCTCAAAGCTGGGCGGTTTAGAAAAACTGTTTTTT
V: TRBV5-1; size: -; D: TRBD1; J: TRBJ1-2; CDR3: CASSFRTGNYGYTF; DNA: TGCGCCAGCAGCTTTCGGACAGGCAACTATGGCTACACCTTC
V: TRBV7-2; size: -; D: -; J: TRBJ2-3; CDR3: CASSPQGGHTDTQYF; DNA: TGTGCCAGCAGCCCCCAGGGCGGGCACACAGATACGCAGTATTTT
V: TRBV7-9; size: -; D: -; J: TRBJ1-5; CDR3: CASSSSTIRPQHF; DNA: TGTGCCAGCAGCTCGAGTACGATTCGGCCCCAGCATTTT
V: TRBV7-8; size: -; D: -; J: TRBJ2-3; CDR3: CASSPRVSSSTDTQYF; DNA: TGTGCCAGCAGCCCCCGTGTCTCCTCTAGCACAGATACGCAGTATTTT